Listed here are 4 T cell receptor beta chains from one sample, sequenced in a study of T cell responses to AZD1222 COVID-19 vaccine (dated by TCRdb to the early 2020s). Library method: the immunoSEQ multiplex PCR assay. Sourced from immuneACCESS, this table was stored by TCRdb with only in-frame sequences that have V and J called. A share of the clones is absent; for the studies checked, an unresolved V gene accounts for under half, and the remainder has no known explanation. Across this sample there are 250,000 to 300,000 clones, with about 94% seen only once. 0.5% to 0.65% of the sample belongs to the ten largest clones. The label giving this sample's time point can be read as: about 28 days (+/-7) after the second vaccine dose. Source: peripheral blood, taken 28 days after the second AZD1222 dose. The source of these receptors is an adult who received the AZD1222 COVID-19 vaccine.

The chain is built from TRBV6-5 and TRBJ1-5; 9 bases match TRBD1. CDR1 and CDR2 (germline): MNHEY, SVGAGI. V gave up 6 bases and J gave up 6 bases; unmatched junction bases: 6. The CDR3 spans 14 residues. The CDR3 loop is CASSRDRAGQPQHF. CDR3 coding DNA: TGTGCCAGCAGCCGGGACAGGGCGGGTCAGCCCCAGCATTTT.

The rearrangement uses TRBV9 and TRBJ2-7; either TRBD1 or TRBD2 may supply D (5 bases each). The CDR3 runs to 16 residues. From germline, CDR1 is SGDLS and CDR2 YYNGEE. V lost 3 bases and J lost 3, with 19 bases in between. The CDR3 DNA reads TGTGCCAGCAGCGCGGGTGGGGCAGCCCGGGGCTACGAGCAGTACTTC. Residues: CASSAGGAARGYEQYF.

The chain has TRBV3-1 (or the pseudogene TRBV3-2) and TRBJ2-6, with 7 nucleotides matching TRBD1. From germline, CDR1 is LGHDT and CDR2 YNNKEL (reference sequence). Losses at the gene ends were 4 bases for V and 0 bases for J; bases not matched to a gene: 12. The CDR3 is made up of 19 amino acids. The CDR3 is CASSPRERQGTSGANVLTF. CDR3 nucleotides: TGTGCCAGCAGCCCTCGTGAGAGACAGGGTACCTCTGGGGCCAACGTCCTGACTTTC.

The chain employs TRBV6-6 and TRBJ2-3; D gene unclear. Deletions cut 7 bases from V and 2 bases from J, with 7 bases between. Germline V CDR1 and CDR2: MNHNY, SVGAGI (reference sequence). The CDR3 is 12 amino acids. The DNA for the CDR3 is TGTGCCAGCACCAGACTCACAGATACGCAGTATTTT. It encodes CASTRLTDTQYF.